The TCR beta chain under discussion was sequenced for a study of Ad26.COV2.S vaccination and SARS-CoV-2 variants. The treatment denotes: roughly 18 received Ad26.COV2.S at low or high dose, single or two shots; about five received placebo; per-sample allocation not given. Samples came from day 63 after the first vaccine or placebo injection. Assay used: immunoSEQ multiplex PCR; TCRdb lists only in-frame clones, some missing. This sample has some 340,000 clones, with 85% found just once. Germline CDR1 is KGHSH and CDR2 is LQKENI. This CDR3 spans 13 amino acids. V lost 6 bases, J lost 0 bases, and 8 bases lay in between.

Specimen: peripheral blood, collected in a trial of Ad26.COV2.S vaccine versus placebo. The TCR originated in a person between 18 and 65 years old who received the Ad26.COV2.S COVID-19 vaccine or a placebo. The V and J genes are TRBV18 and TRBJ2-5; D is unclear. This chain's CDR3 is CASSPQHQETQYF. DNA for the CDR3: TGTGCCAGCTCCCCCCAACACCAAGAGACCCAGTACTTC.